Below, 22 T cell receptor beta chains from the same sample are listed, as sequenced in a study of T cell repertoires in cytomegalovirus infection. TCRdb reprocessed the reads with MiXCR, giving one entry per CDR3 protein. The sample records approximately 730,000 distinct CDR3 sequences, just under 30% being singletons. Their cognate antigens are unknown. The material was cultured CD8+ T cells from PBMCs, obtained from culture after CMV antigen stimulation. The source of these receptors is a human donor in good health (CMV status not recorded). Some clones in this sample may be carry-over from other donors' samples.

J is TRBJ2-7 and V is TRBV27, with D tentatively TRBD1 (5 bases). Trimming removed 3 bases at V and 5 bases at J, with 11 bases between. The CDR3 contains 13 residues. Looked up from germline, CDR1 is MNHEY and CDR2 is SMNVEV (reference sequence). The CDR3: CASSFSGFHEQYF. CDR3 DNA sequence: TGTGCCAGCAGTTTCTCAGGGTTCCACGAGCAGTACTTC.

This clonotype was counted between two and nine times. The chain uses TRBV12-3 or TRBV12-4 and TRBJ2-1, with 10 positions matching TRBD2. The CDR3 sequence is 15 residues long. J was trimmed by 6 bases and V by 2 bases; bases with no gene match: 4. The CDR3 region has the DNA TGTGCCAGCAGTTTAAAAGCGGGGGGGCCCAATGAGCAGTTCTTC. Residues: CASSLKAGGPNEQFF.

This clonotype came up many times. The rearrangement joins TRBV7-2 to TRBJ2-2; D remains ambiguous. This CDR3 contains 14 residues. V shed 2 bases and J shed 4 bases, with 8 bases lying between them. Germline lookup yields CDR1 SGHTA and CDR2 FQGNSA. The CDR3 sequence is CASSLNRLTGELFF. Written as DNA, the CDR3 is TGTGCCAGCAGCTTAAATAGGCTCACCGGGGAGCTGTTTTTT.

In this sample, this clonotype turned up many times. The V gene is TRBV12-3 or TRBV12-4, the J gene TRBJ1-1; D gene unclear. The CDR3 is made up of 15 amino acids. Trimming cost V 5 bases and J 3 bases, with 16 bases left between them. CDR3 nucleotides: TGTGCCAGCAGTCCCCGAACCTACCTTGACACTGAAGCTTTCTTT. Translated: CASSPRTYLDTEAFF.

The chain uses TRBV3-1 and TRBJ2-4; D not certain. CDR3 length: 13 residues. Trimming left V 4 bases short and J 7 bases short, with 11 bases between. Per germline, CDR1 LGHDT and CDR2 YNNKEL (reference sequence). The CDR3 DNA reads TGTGCCAGCAGCCTCCCCGGCCATAACATTCAGTACTTC. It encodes CASSLPGHNIQYF. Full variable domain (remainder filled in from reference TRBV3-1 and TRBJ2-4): DTAVSQTPKYLVTQMGNDKSIKCEQNLGHDTMYWYKQDSKKFLKIMFSYNNKELIINETVPNRFSPKSPDKAHLNLHINSLELGDSAVYFCASSLPGHNIQYFGAGTRLSVL.

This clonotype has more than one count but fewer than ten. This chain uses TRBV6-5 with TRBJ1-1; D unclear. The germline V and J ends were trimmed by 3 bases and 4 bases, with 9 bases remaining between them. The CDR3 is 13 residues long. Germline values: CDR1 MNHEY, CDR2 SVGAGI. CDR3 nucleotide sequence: TGTGCCAGCAGTTATCAGGCGAGCACTGAAGCTTTCTTT. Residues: CASSYQASTEAFF.

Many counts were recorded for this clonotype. The CDR3 coding sequence is TGTGCCAGCAGCTTAGCGGTGGGGGTCGATTCACCCCTCCACTTT. Translating gives CASSLAVGVDSPLHF. The chain combines TRBV11-2 with TRBJ1-6; D is perhaps TRBD1 (5 bases). Trimming left V 1 base short and J 8 bases short, with 12 bases between. Germline V gives CDR1 SGHAT, CDR2 FQNNGV. This CDR3 has 15 amino acids.

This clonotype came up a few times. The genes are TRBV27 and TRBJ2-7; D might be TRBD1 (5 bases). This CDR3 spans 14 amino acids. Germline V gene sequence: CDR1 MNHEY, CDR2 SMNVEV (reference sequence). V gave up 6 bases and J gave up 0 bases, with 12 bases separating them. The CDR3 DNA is TGTGCCAGCAGAGCTACAGGTGACTCCTACGAGCAGTACTTC. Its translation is CASRATGDSYEQYF.

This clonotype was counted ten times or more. For the CDR3, the DNA is TGTGCCAGCAGCTTAGCGCTACCAGACCGCGCAACTATGGATGGCTACACCTTC. Protein sequence: CASSLALPDRATMDGYTF. This chain connects TRBV7-8 to TRBJ1-2; D unresolved. Germline assignment: CDR1 SGHVS and CDR2 FQNEAQ. Trimming pared 0 bases from V and 6 bases from J, leaving 23 bases between. The CDR3 covers 18 residues.

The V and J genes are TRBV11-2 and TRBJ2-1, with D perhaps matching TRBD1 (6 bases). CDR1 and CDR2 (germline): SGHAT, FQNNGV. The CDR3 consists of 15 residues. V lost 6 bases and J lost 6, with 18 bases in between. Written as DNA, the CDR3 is TGTGCCAGCAGTTCACCGGGACAAGGTATCAATGAGCAGTTCTTC. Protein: CASSSPGQGINEQFF.

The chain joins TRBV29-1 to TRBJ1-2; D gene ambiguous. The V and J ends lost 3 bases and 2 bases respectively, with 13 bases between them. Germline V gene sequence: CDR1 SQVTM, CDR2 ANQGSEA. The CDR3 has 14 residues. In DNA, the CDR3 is TGCAGCGTTGACAAGAGGGATCTAAACTATGGCTACACCTTC. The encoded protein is CSVDKRDLNYGYTF.

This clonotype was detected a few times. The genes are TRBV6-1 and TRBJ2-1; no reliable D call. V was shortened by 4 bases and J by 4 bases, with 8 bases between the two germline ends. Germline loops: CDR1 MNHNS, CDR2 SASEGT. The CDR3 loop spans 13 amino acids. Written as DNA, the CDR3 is TGTGCCAGCAGTGCGCCAGCGTACAATGAGCAGTTCTTC. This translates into CASSAPAYNEQFF.

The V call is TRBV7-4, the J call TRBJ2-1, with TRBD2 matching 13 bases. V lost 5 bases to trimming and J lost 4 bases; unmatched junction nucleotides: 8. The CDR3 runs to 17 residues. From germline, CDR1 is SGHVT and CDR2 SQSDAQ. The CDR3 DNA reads TGTGCCAGCAGCCTAGGGACTAGCGGGATACTTTACAATGAGCAGTTCTTC. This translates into CASSLGTSGILYNEQFF.

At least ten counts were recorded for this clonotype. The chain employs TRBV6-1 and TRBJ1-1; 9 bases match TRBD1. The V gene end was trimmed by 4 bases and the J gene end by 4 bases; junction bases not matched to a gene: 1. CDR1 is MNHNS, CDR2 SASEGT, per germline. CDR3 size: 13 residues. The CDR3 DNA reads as TGTGCCAGCAGTGTGGACAGGGGCACTGAAGCTTTCTTT. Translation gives CASSVDRGTEAFF.

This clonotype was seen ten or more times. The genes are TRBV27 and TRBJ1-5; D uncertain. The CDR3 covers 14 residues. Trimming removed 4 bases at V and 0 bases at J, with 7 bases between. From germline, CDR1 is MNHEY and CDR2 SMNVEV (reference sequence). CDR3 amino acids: CASSSADSNQPQHF. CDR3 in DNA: TGTGCCAGCAGTTCTGCGGATAGCAATCAGCCCCAGCATTTT.

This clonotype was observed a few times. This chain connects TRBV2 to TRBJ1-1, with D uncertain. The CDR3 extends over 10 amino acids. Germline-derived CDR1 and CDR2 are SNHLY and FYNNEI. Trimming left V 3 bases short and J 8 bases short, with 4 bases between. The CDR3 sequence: CASSEKEAFF. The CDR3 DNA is TGTGCCAGCAGTGAGAAAGAAGCTTTCTTT.

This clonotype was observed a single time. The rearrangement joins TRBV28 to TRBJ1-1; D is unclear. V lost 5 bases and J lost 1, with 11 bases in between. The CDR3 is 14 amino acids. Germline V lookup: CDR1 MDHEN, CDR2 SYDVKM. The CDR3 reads CASSRVFRNTEAFF. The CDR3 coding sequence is TGTGCCAGCAGTAGGGTATTTCGGAACACTGAAGCTTTCTTT.

The CDR3 here is CASWLGDEQFF. The CDR3 region has the DNA TGTGCCAGCTGGTTGGGCGATGAGCAGTTCTTC. The chain carries TRBV6-5 and TRBJ2-1; unclear D gene. V gave up 8 bases and J gave up 8 bases, with 10 bases separating them. Germline lookup yields CDR1 MNHEY and CDR2 SVGAGI. This CDR3 has 11 amino acids.

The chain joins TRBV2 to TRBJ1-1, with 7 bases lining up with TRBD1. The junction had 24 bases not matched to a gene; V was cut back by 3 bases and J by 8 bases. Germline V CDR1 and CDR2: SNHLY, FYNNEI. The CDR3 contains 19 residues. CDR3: CASSDGTAGPQRRYNEAFF. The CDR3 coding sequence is TGTGCCAGCAGTGACGGGACAGCAGGGCCCCAACGCAGATATAACGAAGCTTTCTTT.

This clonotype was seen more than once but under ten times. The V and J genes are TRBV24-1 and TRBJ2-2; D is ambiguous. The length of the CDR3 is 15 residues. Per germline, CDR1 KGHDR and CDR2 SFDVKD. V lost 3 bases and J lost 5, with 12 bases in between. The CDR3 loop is CATSDSTVDTGELFF. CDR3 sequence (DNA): TGTGCCACCAGTGATAGCACAGTAGATACCGGGGAGCTGTTTTTT.

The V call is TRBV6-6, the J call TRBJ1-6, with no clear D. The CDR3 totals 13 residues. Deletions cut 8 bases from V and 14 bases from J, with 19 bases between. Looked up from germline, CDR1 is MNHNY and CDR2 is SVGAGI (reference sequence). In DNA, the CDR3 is TGTGCCAGCCAAGCCTTGGAAGATTGGGCCCTCCACTTT. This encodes CASQALEDWALHF.

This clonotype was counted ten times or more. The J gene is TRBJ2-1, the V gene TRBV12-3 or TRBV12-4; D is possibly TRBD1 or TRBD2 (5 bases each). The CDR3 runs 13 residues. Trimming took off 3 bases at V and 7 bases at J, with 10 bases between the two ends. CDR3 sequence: CASSLSGSNEQFF. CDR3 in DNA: TGTGCCAGCAGTTTGTCAGGGAGTAATGAGCAGTTCTTC.